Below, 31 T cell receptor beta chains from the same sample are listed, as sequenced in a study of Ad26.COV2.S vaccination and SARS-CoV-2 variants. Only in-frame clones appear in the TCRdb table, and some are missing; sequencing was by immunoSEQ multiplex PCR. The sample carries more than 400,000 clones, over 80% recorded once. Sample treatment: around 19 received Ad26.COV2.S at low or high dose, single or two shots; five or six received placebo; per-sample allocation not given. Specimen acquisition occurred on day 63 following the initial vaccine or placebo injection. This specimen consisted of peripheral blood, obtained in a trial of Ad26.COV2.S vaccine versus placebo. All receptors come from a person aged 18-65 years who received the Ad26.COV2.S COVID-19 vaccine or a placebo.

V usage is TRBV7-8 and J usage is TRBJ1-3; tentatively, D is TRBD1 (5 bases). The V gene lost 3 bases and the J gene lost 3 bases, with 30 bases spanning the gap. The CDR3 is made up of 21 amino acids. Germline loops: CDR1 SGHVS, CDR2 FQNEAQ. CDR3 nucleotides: TGTGCCAGCAGCTTTATTTCGGGCCTTCAGGGTAATGCTCTCTTTGGAAACACCATATATTTT. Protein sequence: CASSFISGLQGNALFGNTIYF.

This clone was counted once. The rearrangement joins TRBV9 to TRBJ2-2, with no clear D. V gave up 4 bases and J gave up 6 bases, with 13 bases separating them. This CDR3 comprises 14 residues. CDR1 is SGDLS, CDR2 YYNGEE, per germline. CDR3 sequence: CASSSRSPAGELFF. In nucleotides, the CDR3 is TGTGCCAGCAGCTCCCGCTCCCCCGCCGGGGAGCTGTTTTTT.

In nucleotides, the CDR3 is TGTGCCAGCAGTTCAGGACAGGGCCTTGAAGCTTTCTTT. Translation gives CASSSGQGLEAFF. This sequence joins TRBV12-3 or TRBV12-4 and TRBJ1-1, with TRBD1 matching over 8 bases. The CDR3 length is 13 residues. The V gene end was trimmed by 4 bases and the J gene end by 7 bases; junction bases not matched to a gene: 5.

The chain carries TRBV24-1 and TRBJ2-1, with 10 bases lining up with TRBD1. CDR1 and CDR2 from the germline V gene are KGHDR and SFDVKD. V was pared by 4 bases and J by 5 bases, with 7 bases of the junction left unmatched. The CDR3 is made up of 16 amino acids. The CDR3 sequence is CATSDHGTGAHNEQFF. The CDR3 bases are TGTGCCACCAGTGACCACGGGACAGGGGCCCACAATGAGCAGTTCTTC.

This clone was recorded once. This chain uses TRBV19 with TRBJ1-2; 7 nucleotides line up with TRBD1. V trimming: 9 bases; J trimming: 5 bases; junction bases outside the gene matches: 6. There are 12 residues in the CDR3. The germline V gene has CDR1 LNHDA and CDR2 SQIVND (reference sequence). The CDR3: CASTVQGYGYTF. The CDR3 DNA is TGTGCCAGCACAGTACAGGGGTATGGCTACACCTTC.

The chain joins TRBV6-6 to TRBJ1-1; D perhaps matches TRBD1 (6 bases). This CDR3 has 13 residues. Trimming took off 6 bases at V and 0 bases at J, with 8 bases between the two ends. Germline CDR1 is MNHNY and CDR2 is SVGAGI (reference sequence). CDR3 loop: CASRTGMNTEAFF. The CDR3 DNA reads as TGTGCCAGCAGGACAGGAATGAACACTGAAGCTTTCTTT.

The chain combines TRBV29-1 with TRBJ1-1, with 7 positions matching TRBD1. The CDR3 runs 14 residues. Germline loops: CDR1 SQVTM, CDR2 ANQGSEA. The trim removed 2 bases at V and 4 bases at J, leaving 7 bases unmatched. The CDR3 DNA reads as TGCAGCGTTGAATTTCGACAGGGAGCCACTGAAGCTTTCTTT. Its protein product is CSVEFRQGATEAFF.

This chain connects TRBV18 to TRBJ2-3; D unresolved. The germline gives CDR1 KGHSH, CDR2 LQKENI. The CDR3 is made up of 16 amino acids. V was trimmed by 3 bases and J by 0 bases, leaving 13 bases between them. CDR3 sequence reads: CASSPAAVSSTDTQYF. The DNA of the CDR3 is TGTGCCAGCTCACCCGCGGCGGTATCTAGCACAGATACGCAGTATTTT. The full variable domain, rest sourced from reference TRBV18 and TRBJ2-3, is NAGVMQNPRHLVRRRGQEARLRCSPMKGHSHVYWYRQLPEEGLKFMVYLQKENIIDESGMPKERFSAEFPKEGPSILRIQQVVRGDSAAYFCASSPAAVSSTDTQYFGPGTRLTVL.

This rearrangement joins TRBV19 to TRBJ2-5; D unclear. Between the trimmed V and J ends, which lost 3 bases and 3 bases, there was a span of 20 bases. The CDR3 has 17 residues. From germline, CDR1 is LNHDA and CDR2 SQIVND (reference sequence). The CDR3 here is CASSITPGSATKETQYF. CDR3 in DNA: TGTGCCAGTAGTATTACCCCAGGCAGTGCCACCAAAGAGACCCAGTACTTC.

This CDR3 is CASSSPSGASTDTQYF. The CDR3 region has the DNA TGTGCCAGCAGTTCCCCTAGCGGGGCTAGCACAGATACGCAGTATTTT. The rearrangement links TRBV6-2 or TRBV6-3 to TRBJ2-3; 9 bases match TRBD2. Unmatched junction bases numbered 5, after V lost 4 bases and J lost 0 bases. There are 16 residues in the CDR3. Germline lookup yields CDR1 MNHEY and CDR2 SVGEGT.

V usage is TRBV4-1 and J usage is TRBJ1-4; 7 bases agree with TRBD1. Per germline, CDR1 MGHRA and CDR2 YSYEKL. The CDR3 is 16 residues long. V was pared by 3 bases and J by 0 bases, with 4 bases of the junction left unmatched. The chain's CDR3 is CASSQGTVATNEKLFF. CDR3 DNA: TGCGCCAGCAGCCAGGGGACAGTGGCAACTAATGAAAAACTGTTTTTT.

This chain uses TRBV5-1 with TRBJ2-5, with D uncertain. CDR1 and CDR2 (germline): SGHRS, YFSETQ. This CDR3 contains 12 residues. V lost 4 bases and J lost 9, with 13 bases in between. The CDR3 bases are TGCGCCAGCAGCCTGGGCGGTGGACCCCAGTACTTC. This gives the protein CASSLGGGPQYF.

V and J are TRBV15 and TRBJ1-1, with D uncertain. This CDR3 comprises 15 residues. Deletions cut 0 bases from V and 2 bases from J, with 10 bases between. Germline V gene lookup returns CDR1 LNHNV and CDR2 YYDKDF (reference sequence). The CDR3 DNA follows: TGTGCCACCAGCAGAGATTGGGCAGTAAACACTGAAGCTTTCTTT. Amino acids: CATSRDWAVNTEAFF.

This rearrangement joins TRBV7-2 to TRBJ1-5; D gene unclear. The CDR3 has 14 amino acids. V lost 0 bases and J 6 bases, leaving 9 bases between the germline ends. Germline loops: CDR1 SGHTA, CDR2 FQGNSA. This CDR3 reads CASSLADGSQPQHF. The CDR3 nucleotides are TGTGCCAGCAGCTTAGCGGATGGGAGTCAGCCCCAGCATTTT.

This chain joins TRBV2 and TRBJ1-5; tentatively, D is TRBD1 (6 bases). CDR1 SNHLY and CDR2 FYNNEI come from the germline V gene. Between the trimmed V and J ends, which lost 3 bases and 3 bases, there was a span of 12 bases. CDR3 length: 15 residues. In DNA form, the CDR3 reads TGTGCCAGCAGTGACCGGGGGCCATCCAATCAGCCCCAGCATTTT. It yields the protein CASSDRGPSNQPQHF.

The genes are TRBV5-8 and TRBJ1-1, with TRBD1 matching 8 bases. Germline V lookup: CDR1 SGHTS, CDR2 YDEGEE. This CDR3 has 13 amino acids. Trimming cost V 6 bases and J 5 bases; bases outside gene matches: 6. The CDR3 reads CASNEQGVTEAFF. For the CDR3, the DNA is TGTGCCAGCAACGAACAGGGGGTTACTGAAGCTTTCTTT.

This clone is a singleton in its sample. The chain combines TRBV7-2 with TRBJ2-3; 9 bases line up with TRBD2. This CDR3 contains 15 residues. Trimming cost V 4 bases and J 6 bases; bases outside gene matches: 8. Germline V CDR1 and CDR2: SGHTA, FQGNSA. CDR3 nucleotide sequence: TGTGCCAGCAGCTACCGACTAGCGGAACGTGATACGCAGTATTTT. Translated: CASSYRLAERDTQYF.

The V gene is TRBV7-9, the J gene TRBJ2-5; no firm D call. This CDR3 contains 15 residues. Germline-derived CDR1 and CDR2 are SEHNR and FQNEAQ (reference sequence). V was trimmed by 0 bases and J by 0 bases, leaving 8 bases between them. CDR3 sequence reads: CASSLAGPYQETQYF. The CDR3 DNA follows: TGTGCCAGCAGCTTAGCGGGTCCCTACCAAGAGACCCAGTACTTC.

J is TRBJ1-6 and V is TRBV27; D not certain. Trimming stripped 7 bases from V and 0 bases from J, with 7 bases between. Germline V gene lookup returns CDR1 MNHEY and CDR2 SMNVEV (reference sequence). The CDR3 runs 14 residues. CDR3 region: CASTPGSYNSPLHF. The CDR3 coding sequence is TGTGCCAGCACTCCGGGCTCCTATAATTCACCCCTCCACTTT.

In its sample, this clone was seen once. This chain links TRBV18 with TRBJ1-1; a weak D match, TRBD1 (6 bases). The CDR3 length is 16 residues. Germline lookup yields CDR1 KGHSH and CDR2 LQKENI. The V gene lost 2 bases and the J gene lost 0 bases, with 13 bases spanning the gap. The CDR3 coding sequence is TGTGCCAGCTCACCAAGGGACACAAGATTGAACACTGAAGCTTTCTTT. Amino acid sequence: CASSPRDTRLNTEAFF.

The CDR3 DNA is TGTGCCAGCAGCGTGCAGGGGGCTAACACTGAAGCTTTCTTT. It is translated as CASSVQGANTEAFF. This chain links TRBV7-2 with TRBJ1-1, with 8 nucleotides matching TRBD1. The V gene end was trimmed by 5 bases and the J gene end by 2 bases; junction bases not matched to a gene: 4. Germline lookup yields CDR1 SGHTA and CDR2 FQGNSA. This CDR3 has 14 amino acids. Supplemented by reference TRBV7-2 and TRBJ1-1, the full variable domain reads GAGVSQSPSNKVTEKGKDVELRCDPISGHTALYWYRQSLGQGLEFLIYFQGNSAPDKSGLPSDRFSAERTGGSVSTLTIQRTQQEDSAVYLCASSVQGANTEAFFGQGTRLTVV.

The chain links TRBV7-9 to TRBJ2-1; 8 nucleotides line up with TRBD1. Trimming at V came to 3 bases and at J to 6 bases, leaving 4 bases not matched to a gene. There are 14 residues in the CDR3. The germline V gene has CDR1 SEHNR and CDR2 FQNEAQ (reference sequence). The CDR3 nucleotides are TGTGCCAGCAGCTTTGTGACAGGGGTCAATGAGCAGTTCTTC. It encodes CASSFVTGVNEQFF.

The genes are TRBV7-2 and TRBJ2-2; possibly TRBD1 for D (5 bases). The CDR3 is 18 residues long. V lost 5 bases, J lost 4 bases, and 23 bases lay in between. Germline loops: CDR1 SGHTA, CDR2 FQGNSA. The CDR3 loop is CASSRPLSRRGSTGELFF. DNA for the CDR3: TGTGCCAGCAGCCGGCCTCTTTCTCGTAGGGGAAGCACCGGGGAGCTGTTTTTT.

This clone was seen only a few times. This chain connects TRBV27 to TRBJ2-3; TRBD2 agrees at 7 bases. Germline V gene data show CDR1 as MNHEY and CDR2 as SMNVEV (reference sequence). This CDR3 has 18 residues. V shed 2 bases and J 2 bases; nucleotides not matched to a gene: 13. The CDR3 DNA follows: TGTGCCAGCAGTTTACTAGCGGACACCGGACTCAACACAGATACGCAGTATTTT. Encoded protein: CASSLLADTGLNTDTQYF.

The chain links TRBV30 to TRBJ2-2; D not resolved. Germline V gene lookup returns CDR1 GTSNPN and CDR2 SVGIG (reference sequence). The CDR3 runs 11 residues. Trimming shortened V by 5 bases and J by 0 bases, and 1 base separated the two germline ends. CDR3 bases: TGTGCCTGGGCGAACACCGGGGAGCTGTTTTTT. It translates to CAWANTGELFF.

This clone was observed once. The CDR3 here is CASSLGRSTDTQYF. Here the CDR3 DNA reads TGTGCCAGCAGTCTGGGACGTAGCACAGATACGCAGTATTTT. The chain is built from TRBV27 and TRBJ2-3; the D gene could be TRBD1 or TRBD2 (5 bases each). Germline values: CDR1 MNHEY, CDR2 SMNVEV (reference sequence). This CDR3 contains 14 residues. V shed 5 bases and J shed 0 bases, with 9 bases lying between them.

CDR3 sequence reads: CASSKGVPGAEGYTF. CDR3 bases: TGTGCCAGCAGCAAAGGAGTCCCGGGGGCGGAGGGCTACACCTTC. The chain combines TRBV21-1 with TRBJ1-2. TRBV21-1 corresponds to a pseudogene. CDR3 length: 15 amino acids.

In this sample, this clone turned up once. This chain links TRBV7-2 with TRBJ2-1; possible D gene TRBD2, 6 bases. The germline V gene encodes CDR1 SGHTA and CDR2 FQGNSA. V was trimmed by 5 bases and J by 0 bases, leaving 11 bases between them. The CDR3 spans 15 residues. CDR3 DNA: TGTGCCAGCAGCAGCGGGTTCGTCTCCTACAATGAGCAGTTCTTC. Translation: CASSSGFVSYNEQFF.

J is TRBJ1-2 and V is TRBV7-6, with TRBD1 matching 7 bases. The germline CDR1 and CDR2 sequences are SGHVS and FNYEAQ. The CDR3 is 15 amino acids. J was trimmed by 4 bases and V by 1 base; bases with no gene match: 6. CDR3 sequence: CASSLGGTDLYGYTF. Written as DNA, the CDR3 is TGTGCCAGCAGCTTAGGGGGGACAGATCTCTATGGCTACACCTTC.

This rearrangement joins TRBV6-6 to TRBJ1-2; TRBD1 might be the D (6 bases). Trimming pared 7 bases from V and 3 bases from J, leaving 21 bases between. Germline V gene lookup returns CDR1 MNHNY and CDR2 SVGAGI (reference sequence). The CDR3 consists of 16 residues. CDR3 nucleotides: TGTGCCAGCAAAAACGGGAACGTACAGGGAGACTATGGCTACACCTTC. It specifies CASKNGNVQGDYGYTF.

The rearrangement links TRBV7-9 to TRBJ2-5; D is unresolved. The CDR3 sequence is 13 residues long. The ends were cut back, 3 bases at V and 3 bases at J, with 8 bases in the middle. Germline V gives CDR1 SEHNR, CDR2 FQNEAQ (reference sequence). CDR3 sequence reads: CASSLSPKETQYF. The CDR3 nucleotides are TGTGCCAGCAGCTTGAGCCCAAAAGAGACCCAGTACTTC.